This T cell receptor (beta chain) was captured in a study of cytomegalovirus exposure and HLA in healthy donors. Whole-study results and caveats: In a later analysis, donors in an Asian-associated ancestry cluster reportedly had fewer N-insertions in productive TCRs than the cohort mean.

The J segment lost 5 bases and the V segment lost 5 bases, leaving 8 bases of the junction unmatched. The CDR3 runs 15 residues. CDR1 is SEHNR, CDR2 FQNEAQ, per germline (reference sequence). Notes on this clone: Its specificity is not known.

While unrecorded immune exposures were likely, the donors were nominally healthy when sampled. PCR used 60 Vbeta primers and 13 Jbeta primers. Here immunoSEQ multiplex PCR was the method, and the copy in TCRdb shows in-frame clones only, minus some. Here the sample spans roughly 100,000 clones, roughly 13% being singletons. This TCR was recovered from a man aged 35 to 55 in good health and CMV-seropositive. This chain joins TRBV7-9 and TRBJ2-1, with 8 bases that match TRBD1. The sample was PBMCs. The CDR3 spells CASSPRGRGHNEQFF. Written as DNA, the CDR3 is TGTGCCAGCAGCCCCCGGGGCAGGGGGCACAATGAGCAGTTCTTC.